Shown below are 14 T cell receptor beta chains from a single sample sequenced in a study of shared clonotypes between healthy human individuals (dated by TCRdb to about 2020). The library was made by the immunoSEQ multiplex PCR assay. Not all clones reach the TCRdb copy of this immuneACCESS table, which keeps in-frame sequences only. Checked studies attribute under half of the gap to unresolved V genes and leave the rest unexplained. For this sample there are hundreds of thousands of clones; 92% appear just once. Clones ranked in the top ten supply less than 25% of the sample. CD8 naive samples were obtained by positive selection for CCR7 among CD45RO-negative cells, yielding a CD45RA+CCR7+ population from which TemRA cells were excluded. The specimen was naive CD8+ T cells sorted from blood. The cell subset or site label, as the study defines it: CD45RA+CCR7+. The receptor source for this set is a man aged 25 to 40 in good health.

CDR3 bases: TGTGCCAGCAGTGGAGGGGAACAGCCTGAAGCTTTCTTT. It codes for CASSGGEQPEAFF. This chain joins TRBV2 and TRBJ1-1, with D maybe TRBD1 (5 bases). CDR3 length: 13 residues. The germline CDR1 and CDR2 sequences are SNHLY and FYNNEI. V shed 4 bases and J shed 6 bases, with 12 bases lying between them. Drawing the rest from reference TRBV2 and TRBJ1-1, the complete variable domain is EPEVTQTPSHQVTQMGQEVILRCVPISNHLYFYWYRQILGQKVEFLVSFYNNEISEKSEIFDDQFSVERPDGSNFTLKIRSTKLEDSAMYFCASSGGEQPEAFFGQGTRLTVV.

This clone was counted once. The CDR3 here is CASSLGPGGFQPQHF. In DNA form, the CDR3 reads TGCGCCAGCAGCTTGGGGCCGGGGGGTTTTCAGCCCCAGCATTTT. The chain recombines TRBV5-1 with TRBJ1-5; D might be TRBD1 (5 bases). The CDR3 has 15 residues. The germline V and J ends were trimmed by 0 bases and 6 bases, with 13 bases remaining between them. The V gene's germline CDR1 is SGHRS and CDR2 YFSETQ.

Regarding this clone: Other DNA sequences in the same sample also yield this CDR3. The V and J genes are TRBV7-9 and TRBJ2-7, with unresolved D. Looked up from germline, CDR1 is SEHNR and CDR2 is FQNEAQ (reference sequence). The CDR3 runs 12 residues. The V end lost 3 bases, the J end lost 0 bases, and 3 bases lay between the germline ends. CDR3 bases: TGTGCCAGCAGCTTCAGCTCCTACGAGCAGTACTTC. The encoded protein is CASSFSSYEQYF.

The gene calls are TRBV29-1 and TRBJ2-4; 7 positions agree with TRBD2. The germline CDR1 and CDR2 sequences are SQVTM and ANQGSEA. Germline trimming cut 7 bases from V and 2 bases from J; bases unmatched to any gene: 8. The CDR3 consists of 14 residues. The CDR3 is CSALGLVSKNIQYF. The DNA for the CDR3 is TGCAGCGCTTTAGGACTAGTATCCAAAAACATTCAGTACTTC.

This clone appeared a single time. The CDR3 spells CASSPRDMRGEQYF. The CDR3 region has the DNA TGTGCCAGCAGCCCCAGGGATATGAGAGGCGAGCAGTACTTC. The V gene is TRBV2, the J gene TRBJ2-7; D perhaps matches TRBD1 (5 bases). Trimming left V 6 bases short and J 6 bases short, with 18 bases between. The CDR3 runs to 14 residues. Germline values: CDR1 SNHLY, CDR2 FYNNEI.

This chain uses TRBV5-6 with TRBJ2-5; 8 nucleotides line up with TRBD1. The V gene's germline CDR1 is SGHDT and CDR2 YYEEEE. The V gene end was trimmed by 0 bases and the J gene end by 5 bases; junction bases not matched to a gene: 3. This CDR3 has 14 amino acids. In nucleotides, the CDR3 is TGTGCCAGCAGCTTGGCGACAGGGGAGGAGACCCAGTACTTC. The encoded protein is CASSLATGEETQYF.

This rearrangement joins TRBV10-2 to TRBJ1-2, with D tentatively TRBD1 (6 bases). The length of the CDR3 is 16 residues. V was pared by 0 bases and J by 4 bases, with 15 bases between. Germline CDR1 and CDR2: WSHSY and SAAADI. As DNA, the CDR3 is TGCGCCAGCAGTGAGTCGACGGGGGGCGCATTCTATGGCTACACCTTC. The encoded protein is CASSESTGGAFYGYTF.

The V and J genes are TRBV21-1 and TRBJ2-1; the listed D gene, TRBD1, was not tested against the DNA. TRBV21-1 is a listed pseudogene. The CDR3 has 16 residues. This CDR3 is CASSKSMDRGAHEQFF. CDR3 sequence (DNA): TGTGCCAGCAGCAAAAGTATGGACAGGGGTGCGCATGAGCAGTTCTTC.

Only one count was recorded for this clone. The chain employs TRBV7-9 and TRBJ1-4; TRBD1 matches at 7 bases. V was clipped by 2 bases and J by 8 bases; unmatched bases: 17. The CDR3 is 18 residues long. Germline V gives CDR1 SEHNR, CDR2 FQNEAQ (reference sequence). The chain's CDR3 is CASSLPPRDSRTREKLFF. The CDR3 DNA reads TGTGCCAGCAGCTTACCCCCGCGGGACAGCCGAACCAGGGAAAAACTGTTTTTT.

The rearrangement joins TRBV27 to TRBJ2-1; TRBD1 is a possible D gene (6 bases). Deletions cut 10 bases from V and 4 bases from J, with 14 bases between. CDR3 size: 13 residues. Germline lookup yields CDR1 MNHEY and CDR2 SMNVEV (reference sequence). DNA of the CDR3: TGTGCCACCAGGTCGGACAGTTACAATGAGCAGTTCTTC. Amino acid sequence: CATRSDSYNEQFF.

The rearrangement uses TRBV15 and TRBJ1-4; possibly TRBD1 for D (6 bases). Trimming removed 8 bases from V and 5 bases from J, with 12 bases in between. CDR1 and CDR2 (germline): LNHNV, YYDKDF (reference sequence). The CDR3 totals 13 residues. As DNA, the CDR3 is TGTGCCACCCTGGGGACACCCAATGAAAAACTGTTTTTT. Its protein is CATLGTPNEKLFF.

The chain uses TRBV6-4 and TRBJ2-7, with D possibly TRBD2 on 7 matching bases. CDR1 MRHNA and CDR2 SNTAGT come from the germline V gene. Trimming cost V 0 bases and J 4 bases, with 13 bases left between them. The CDR3 is 15 amino acids. CDR3 region: CASSDSGGGAYEQYF. Here the CDR3 DNA reads TGTGCCAGCAGTGACTCAGGGGGGGGAGCGTACGAGCAGTACTTC.

This clone turned up a few times. This chain links TRBV6-5 with TRBJ2-2; 8 bases match TRBD2. V trimming: 5 bases; J trimming: 4 bases; junction bases outside the gene matches: 0. The CDR3 length is 13 residues. Germline CDR1 MNHEY, CDR2 SVGAGI. DNA of the CDR3: TGTGCCAGCAGTCTAGCGGGCACCGGGGAGCTGTTTTTT. Translated: CASSLAGTGELFF.

The V and J genes are TRBV5-4 and TRBJ2-7; D gene ambiguous. This CDR3 contains 13 residues. Germline V CDR1 and CDR2: SGHNT, YYREEE (reference sequence). The V and J ends lost 3 bases and 3 bases respectively, with 10 bases between them. CDR3 coding DNA: TGTGCCAGCAGCTCGGACGGAAGCTACGAGCAGTACTTC. As protein: CASSSDGSYEQYF.